These 24 T cell receptor beta chains originate from one sample sequenced in a study of Graves' ophthalmopathy and Graves' hyperthyroidism. Amplified TCR beta CDR3 regions were obtained using RNA transcripts as template. HTBI-primed first-round RT-PCR preceded second-round multiplex PCR. TCRdb re-analysed the multiplex PCR reads in MiXCR, keeping a single row per CDR3 protein. The data contain almost 750,000 distinct CDR3 sequences, 35% to 50% of them singletons. Sequencing used peripheral blood. These receptors were taken from an adult man with Graves' ophthalmopathy.

This clonotype was recorded at least ten times. The rearrangement uses TRBV2 and TRBJ1-1; TRBD1 is a possible D gene (5 bases). The germline V gene has CDR1 SNHLY and CDR2 FYNNEI. V lost 5 bases to trimming and J lost 4 bases, with 14 bases between them. The CDR3 is 14 residues long. The CDR3 is CASSLDMLSTEAFF. DNA of the CDR3: TGTGCCAGCAGTCTGGACATGTTGAGCACTGAAGCTTTCTTT. The variable domain in full, with the rest retrieved from reference TRBV2 and TRBJ1-1, is EPEVTQTPSHQVTQMGQEVILRCVPISNHLYFYWYRQILGQKVEFLVSFYNNEISEKSEIFDDQFSVERPDGSNFTLKIRSTKLEDSAMYFCASSLDMLSTEAFFGQGTRLTVV.

The V call is TRBV7-9, the J call TRBJ2-5; TRBD2 agrees at 9 bases. This CDR3 comprises 16 residues. The ends lost 5 bases at V and 5 bases at J; junction bases unmatched: 12. The germline V gene has CDR1 SEHNR and CDR2 FQNEAQ (reference sequence). The CDR3 protein is CASSEKGGGDRETQYF. The CDR3 nucleotides read TGTGCCAGCAGCGAAAAGGGCGGGGGGGATCGGGAGACCCAGTACTTC.

About this clonotype: An end of the junction differs from the germline gene, which may be a read error. V usage is TRBV2 and J usage is TRBJ1-4; the D is unclear. Germline CDR1 and CDR2: SNHLY and FYNNEI. The CDR3 contains 8 residues. The CDR3: CASSEGGW. In DNA form, the CDR3 reads TGTGCCAGCAGTGAAGGAGGGTGG. The whole variable domain, remainder taken from reference TRBV2 and TRBJ1-4, is EPEVTQTPSHQVTQMGQEVILRCVPISNHLYFYWYRQILGQKVEFLVSFYNNEISEKSEIFDDQFSVERPDGSNFTLKIRSTKLEDSAMYFCASSEGGWGSGTQLSVL.

In its sample, this clonotype was seen a few times. This rearrangement joins TRBV12-3 or TRBV12-4 to TRBJ1-5; no definite D call. V was cut by 6 bases and J by 6 bases, with 12 bases left in between. The CDR3 extends over 13 amino acids. The CDR3 sequence: CASSLEDGQPQHF. CDR3 DNA sequence: TGTGCCAGCAGCCTCGAGGATGGTCAGCCCCAGCATTTT.

The V and J genes are TRBV2 and TRBJ2-5; D gene uncertain. The J call may be mistaken, given a closer DNA end match to TRBJ2-1. The CDR3 contains 11 residues. Germline V lookup: CDR1 SNHLY, CDR2 FYNNEI. The CDR3 nucleotides read TGTGCCAGCAGTCGGCAAGCGGAGCAGTTCTTC. Its translation is CASSRQAEQFF.

This clonotype was observed a handful of times. The rearrangement joins TRBV6-1 to TRBJ1-5; D is perhaps TRBD1 (6 bases). The V and J ends lost 9 bases and 6 bases respectively, with 21 bases between them. The CDR3 runs to 15 residues. Germline assignment: CDR1 MNHNS and CDR2 SASEGT. This CDR3 is CARKHRRQVSQPQHF. Written as DNA, the CDR3 is TGTGCCAGAAAACATCGACGACAGGTGAGTCAGCCCCAGCATTTT.

In this sample, this clonotype turned up many times. V gene TRBV7-8 combines with J gene TRBJ1-1; D remains unclear. The length of the CDR3 is 13 residues. The germline CDR1 and CDR2 sequences are SGHVS and FQNEAQ. V shed 4 bases and J shed 6 bases, with 12 bases lying between them. The CDR3 nucleotides are TGTGCCAGCAGCTCTACCCTGTTCGCTGAAGCTTTCTTT. This translates into CASSSTLFAEAFF. The full variable domain, its missing parts supplied by reference TRBV7-8 and TRBJ1-1, is GAGVSQSPRYKVAKRGQDVALRCDPISGHVSLFWYQQALGQGPEFLTYFQNEAQLDKSGLPSDRFFAERPEGSVSTLKIQRTQQEDSAVYLCASSSTLFAEAFFGQGTRLTVV.

This chain joins TRBV19 and TRBJ2-7; TRBD2 matches at 7 bases. The J segment lost 7 bases and the V segment lost 11 bases, leaving 26 bases of the junction unmatched. Germline assignment: CDR1 LNHDA and CDR2 SQIVND (reference sequence). This CDR3 spans 17 amino acids. CDR3 DNA: TGTGCCGCACCCCATTTGGGGCGGGAGTGTCTTCCGGGGGAGCAGTACTTC. Translated, it gives CAAPHLGRECLPGEQYF.

This clonotype was counted at least ten times. V gene TRBV2 combines with J gene TRBJ2-5; 8 nucleotides align to TRBD1. Germline V gene lookup returns CDR1 SNHLY and CDR2 FYNNEI. The CDR3 contains 13 residues. V trimming: 5 bases; J trimming: 5 bases; junction bases outside the gene matches: 4. The CDR3 here is CASSMDRVETQYF. Written as DNA, the CDR3 is TGTGCCAGCAGTATGGACAGGGTCGAGACCCAGTACTTC.

The CDR3 spells CASSPAPGNTIYF. Here the CDR3 DNA reads TGTGCCAGCAGCCCCGCCCCTGGAAACACCATATATTTT. The chain has TRBV7-2 and TRBJ1-3, with no clear D. CDR1 is SGHTA and CDR2 is FQGNSA in the germline V gene. The length of the CDR3 is 13 residues. Trimming shortened V by 5 bases and J by 2 bases, and 7 bases separated the two germline ends.

At least ten counts were recorded for this clonotype. The chain has TRBV7-2 and TRBJ2-3; 8 bases are a match to TRBD2. J gave up 1 base and V 2 bases, and 2 bases lay outside the gene matches. CDR3 size: 15 residues. The germline V gene encodes CDR1 SGHTA and CDR2 FQGNSA. The CDR3 protein is CASSLREGRTDTQYF. In DNA form, the CDR3 reads TGTGCCAGCAGCTTACGGGAGGGACGCACAGATACGCAGTATTTT.

This clonotype was recorded many times. This chain connects TRBV7-9 to TRBJ2-5; 12 nucleotides agree with TRBD2. Trimming took 4 bases from V and 4 from J; bases not matched to a gene: 1. The CDR3 totals 14 residues. Germline loops: CDR1 SEHNR, CDR2 FQNEAQ (reference sequence). The CDR3 DNA is TGTGCCAGCAGCTGGGGACTAGCGGGAGAGACCCAGTACTTC. Amino acids: CASSWGLAGETQYF.

This clonotype was seen many times. The chain has TRBV15 and TRBJ2-5; D may be TRBD1 (5 bases). V gave up 0 bases and J gave up 3 bases, with 8 bases separating them. Germline V gives CDR1 LNHNV, CDR2 YYDKDF (reference sequence). The CDR3 contains 14 residues. In DNA form, the CDR3 reads TGTGCCACCAGCAGAGATCTGACAGAAGAGACCCAGTACTTC. Translated, it gives CATSRDLTEETQYF.

This clonotype was recorded a few times. The rearrangement joins TRBV7-9 to TRBJ1-1, with D possibly TRBD1 on 6 matching bases. V was cut by 6 bases and J by 4 bases, with 15 bases left in between. Germline-derived CDR1 and CDR2 are SEHNR and FQNEAQ (reference sequence). There are 14 residues in the CDR3. CDR3 residues: CASRPPGAGTEAFF. For the CDR3, the DNA is TGTGCCAGCAGACCCCCGGGGGCTGGCACTGAAGCTTTCTTT.

This clonotype has ten or more counts. This chain joins TRBV7-2 and TRBJ1-5, with D uncertain. This CDR3 spans 16 amino acids. The germline V and J ends were trimmed by 3 bases and 2 bases, with 14 bases remaining between them. Germline V gives CDR1 SGHTA, CDR2 FQGNSA. This CDR3 reads CASSLAPSEGNQPQHF. CDR3 bases: TGTGCCAGCAGCTTGGCCCCCTCGGAGGGCAATCAGCCCCAGCATTTT.

This clonotype was found a few times. The chain uses TRBV7-2 and TRBJ1-6; a weak D match, TRBD1 (6 bases). V was shortened by 1 base and J by 7 bases, with 14 bases between the two germline ends. CDR3 length: 16 amino acids. The germline gives CDR1 SGHTA, CDR2 FQGNSA. The CDR3, as DNA: TGTGCCAGCAGCTTAGGGGTGACAGGACTGAATTCACCCCTCCACTTT. Protein: CASSLGVTGLNSPLHF. The full variable domain, its missing parts supplied by reference TRBV7-2 and TRBJ1-6, is GAGVSQSPSNKVTEKGKDVELRCDPISGHTALYWYRQSLGQGLEFLIYFQGNSAPDKSGLPSDRFSAERTGGSVSTLTIQRTQQEDSAVYLCASSLGVTGLNSPLHFGNGTRLTVT.

Details on this clonotype: Its ends do not fully match the called genes, so a read error is possible. The chain carries TRBV7-8 and TRBJ1-6; 8 nucleotides match TRBD1. The CDR3 is 20 residues long. From germline, CDR1 is SGHVS and CDR2 FQNEAQ. CDR3 coding DNA: TGCGCCAGCAGCCAAGAACCGGGACAGGCGTCGAGCTCCTATAATTCACCCCTCCACTTT. Translating gives CASSQEPGQASSSYNSPLHF.

The genes are TRBV10-3 and TRBJ1-2; the D is unclear. CDR1 is ENHRY and CDR2 is SYGVKD in the germline V gene. Trimming removed 2 bases from V and 8 bases from J, with 9 bases in between. The CDR3 covers 12 residues. This CDR3 is CAISEGSDGYTF. The DNA for the CDR3 is TGTGCCATCAGTGAGGGCTCCGACGGCTACACCTTC.

The genes are TRBV6-4 and TRBJ1-2; possible D gene TRBD1, 5 bases. V was shortened by 1 base and J by 7 bases, with 13 bases between the two germline ends. Germline V gene lookup returns CDR1 MRHNA and CDR2 SNTAGT. CDR3 length: 14 residues. The CDR3 loop reads CASSDLAGWFGYTF. CDR3 in DNA: TGTGCCAGCAGTGACTTGGCAGGGTGGTTTGGCTACACCTTC.

This rearrangement joins TRBV25-1 to TRBJ1-2; TRBD1 is a possible D gene (6 bases). Germline V gives CDR1 MGHDK, CDR2 SYGVNS. V lost 4 bases, J lost 2 bases, and 14 bases lay in between. The CDR3 has 15 residues. The CDR3: CASSALGQTNYGYTF. CDR3 coding DNA: TGTGCCAGCAGTGCCCTCGGACAGACAAACTATGGCTACACCTTC.

The chain has TRBV20-1 and TRBJ2-7, with 12 bases matching TRBD1. Germline trimming cut 5 bases from V and 6 bases from J; bases unmatched to any gene: 8. CDR3 length: 14 amino acids. CDR1 is DFQATT, CDR2 SNEGSKA, per germline (reference sequence). The CDR3 nucleotides read TGCAGTGCTTTATCCGGGACAGGGGGCGGCGAGCAGTACTTC. It yields the protein CSALSGTGGGEQYF.

Remarks on this clonotype: This is likely a read error, given that the CDR3 carries no conserved phenylalanine or tryptophan at its end. The chain employs TRBV24-1 and TRBJ2-5; D uncertain. Per the germline V gene, CDR1 is KGHDR and CDR2 is SFDVKD. The V end was cut by 1 base, the J end by 6 bases, with 5 bases between. There are 12 residues in the CDR3. The CDR3 sequence is CATSDFSQTQYL. Here the CDR3 DNA reads TGTGCCACCAGTGATTTTAGTCAGACCCAGTACCTC.

At least ten counts were recorded for this clonotype. This chain uses TRBV9 with TRBJ1-2; the D is unclear. Trimming pared 3 bases from V and 4 bases from J, leaving 16 bases between. CDR3 size: 15 residues. The germline gives CDR1 SGDLS, CDR2 YYNGEE. Written as DNA, the CDR3 is TGTGCCAGCAGCGGGCATAGTCGGTCCTCCTATGGCTACACCTTC. This encodes CASSGHSRSSYGYTF.

This clonotype was found many times. The chain links TRBV2 to TRBJ2-5; 7 bases line up with TRBD1. Germline assignment: CDR1 SNHLY and CDR2 FYNNEI. V lost 6 bases and J lost 0; bases outside the gene matches: 4. The CDR3 covers 14 residues. CDR3 loop: CASRKGQNQETQYF. CDR3 in DNA: TGTGCCAGCAGGAAGGGACAGAACCAAGAGACCCAGTACTTC.